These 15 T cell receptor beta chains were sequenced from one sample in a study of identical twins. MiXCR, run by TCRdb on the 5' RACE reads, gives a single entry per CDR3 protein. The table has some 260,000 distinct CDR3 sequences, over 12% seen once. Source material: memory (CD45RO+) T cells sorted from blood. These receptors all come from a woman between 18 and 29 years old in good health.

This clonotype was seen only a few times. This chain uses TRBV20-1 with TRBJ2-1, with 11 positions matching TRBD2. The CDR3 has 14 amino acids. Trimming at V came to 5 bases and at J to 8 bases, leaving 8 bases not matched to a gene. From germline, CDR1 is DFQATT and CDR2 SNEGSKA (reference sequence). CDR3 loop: CSASLAGDLDEQFF. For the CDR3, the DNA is TGCAGTGCTTCACTAGCGGGAGATCTGGATGAGCAGTTCTTC.

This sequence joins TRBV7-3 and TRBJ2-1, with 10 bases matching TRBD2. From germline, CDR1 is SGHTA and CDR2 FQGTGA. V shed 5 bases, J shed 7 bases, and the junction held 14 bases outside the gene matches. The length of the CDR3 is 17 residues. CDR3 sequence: CASSLRTSGSSGNEQFF. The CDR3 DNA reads TGTGCCAGCAGCCTACGGACTAGCGGCAGTTCTGGGAATGAGCAGTTCTTC.

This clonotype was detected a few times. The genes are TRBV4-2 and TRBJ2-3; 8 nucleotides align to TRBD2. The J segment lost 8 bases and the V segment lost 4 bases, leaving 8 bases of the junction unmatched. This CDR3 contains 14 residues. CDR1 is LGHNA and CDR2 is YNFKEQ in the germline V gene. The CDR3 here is CASSPERGGVTQYF. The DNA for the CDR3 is TGTGCCAGCAGCCCGGAACGGGGGGGGGTTACGCAGTATTTT.

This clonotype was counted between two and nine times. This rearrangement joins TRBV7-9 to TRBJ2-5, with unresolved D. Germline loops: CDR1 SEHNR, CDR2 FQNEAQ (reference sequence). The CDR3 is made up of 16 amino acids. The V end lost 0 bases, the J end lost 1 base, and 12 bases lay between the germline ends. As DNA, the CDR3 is TGTGCCAGCAGCTTAGCGGTGTCAGCCGTCCAAGAGACCCAGTACTTC. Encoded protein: CASSLAVSAVQETQYF.

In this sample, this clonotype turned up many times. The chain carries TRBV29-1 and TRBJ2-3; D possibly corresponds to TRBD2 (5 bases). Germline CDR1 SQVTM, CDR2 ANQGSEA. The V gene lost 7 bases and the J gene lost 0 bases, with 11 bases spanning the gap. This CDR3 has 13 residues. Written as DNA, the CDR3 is TGCAGCGGACGTCGGGGTAGCACAGATACGCAGTATTTT. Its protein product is CSGRRGSTDTQYF.

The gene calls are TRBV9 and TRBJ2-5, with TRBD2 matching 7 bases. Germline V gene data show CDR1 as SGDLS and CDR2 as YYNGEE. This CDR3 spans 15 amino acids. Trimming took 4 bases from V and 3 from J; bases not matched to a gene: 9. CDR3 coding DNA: TGTGCCAGCAGCCATGGGGGAGCGGGGAAAGAGACCCAGTACTTC. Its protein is CASSHGGAGKETQYF.

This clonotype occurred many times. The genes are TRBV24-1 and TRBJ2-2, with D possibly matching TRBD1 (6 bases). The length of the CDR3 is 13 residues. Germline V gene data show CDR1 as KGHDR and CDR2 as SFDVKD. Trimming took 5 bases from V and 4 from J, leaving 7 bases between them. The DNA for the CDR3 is TGTGCCACCAGTGGGACAGCCACCGGGGAGCTGTTTTTT. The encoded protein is CATSGTATGELFF.

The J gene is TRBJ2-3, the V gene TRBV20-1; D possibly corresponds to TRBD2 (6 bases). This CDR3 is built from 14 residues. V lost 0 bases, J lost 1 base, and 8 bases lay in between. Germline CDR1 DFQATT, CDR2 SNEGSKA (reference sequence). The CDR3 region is CSARDGGRTDTQYF. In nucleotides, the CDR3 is TGCAGTGCTAGAGATGGAGGGCGCACAGATACGCAGTATTTT.

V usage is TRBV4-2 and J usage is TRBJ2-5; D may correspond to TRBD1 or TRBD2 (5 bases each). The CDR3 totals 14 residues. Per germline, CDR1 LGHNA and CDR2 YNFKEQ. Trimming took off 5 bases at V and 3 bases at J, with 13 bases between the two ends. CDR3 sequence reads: CASSYGGREETQYF. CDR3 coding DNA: TGTGCCAGCAGCTATGGGGGTCGGGAAGAGACCCAGTACTTC.

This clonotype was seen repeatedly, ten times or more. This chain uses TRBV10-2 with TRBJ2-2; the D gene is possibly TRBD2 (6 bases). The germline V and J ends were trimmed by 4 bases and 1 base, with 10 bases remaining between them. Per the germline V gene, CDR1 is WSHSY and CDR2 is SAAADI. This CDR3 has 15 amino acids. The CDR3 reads CASSVVAVNTGELFF. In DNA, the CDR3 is TGCGCCAGCAGTGTGGTAGCGGTGAACACCGGGGAGCTGTTTTTT.

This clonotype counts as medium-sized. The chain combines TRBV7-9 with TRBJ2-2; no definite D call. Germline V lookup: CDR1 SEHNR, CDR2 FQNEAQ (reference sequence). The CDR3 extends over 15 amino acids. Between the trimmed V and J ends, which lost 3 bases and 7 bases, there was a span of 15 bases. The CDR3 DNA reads TGTGCCAGCAGCTTGTCGCGTGACGTACGCGGGGAGCTGTTTTTT. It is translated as CASSLSRDVRGELFF.

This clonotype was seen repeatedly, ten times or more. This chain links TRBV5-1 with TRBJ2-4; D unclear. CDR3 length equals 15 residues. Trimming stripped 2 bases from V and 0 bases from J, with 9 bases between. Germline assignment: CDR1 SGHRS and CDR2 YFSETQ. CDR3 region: CASSFGYLAKNIQYF. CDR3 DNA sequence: TGCGCCAGCAGCTTTGGGTACCTAGCCAAAAACATTCAGTACTTC.

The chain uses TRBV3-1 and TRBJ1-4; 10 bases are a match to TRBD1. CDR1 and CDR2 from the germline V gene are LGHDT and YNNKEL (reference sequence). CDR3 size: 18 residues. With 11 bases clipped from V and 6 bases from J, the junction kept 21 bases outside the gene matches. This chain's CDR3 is CAFRRRGQGPRSDEKLFF. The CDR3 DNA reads TGTGCCTTCAGACGCCGGGGACAGGGGCCGAGATCAGATGAAAAACTGTTTTTT.

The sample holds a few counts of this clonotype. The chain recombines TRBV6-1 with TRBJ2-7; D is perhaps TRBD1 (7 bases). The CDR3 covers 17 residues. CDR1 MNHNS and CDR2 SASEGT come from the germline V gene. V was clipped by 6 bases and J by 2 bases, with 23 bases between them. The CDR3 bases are TGTGCCAGCAGCCTAGGGGGCGGAGGGTTGGTACCCTACGAGCAGTACTTC. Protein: CASSLGGGGLVPYEQYF.

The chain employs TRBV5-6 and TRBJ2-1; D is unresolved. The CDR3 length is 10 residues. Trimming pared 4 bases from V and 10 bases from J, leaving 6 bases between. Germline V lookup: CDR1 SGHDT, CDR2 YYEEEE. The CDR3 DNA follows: TGTGCCAGCAGCAGGTGCGAGCAGTTCTTC. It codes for CASSRCEQFF.